Reported below is one T cell receptor beta chain. Which antigen it targets is not known. There are no base qualities to consult, and no much larger clone falls within one base. The junction shows trimming of 2 bases on V and 5 bases on J, plus 3 bases between the germline ends. CDR1 and CDR2 were assigned from the germline V gene (reference sequence) as LNHDA and SQIVND. The CDR3 starts with the cysteine, ends with the phenylalanine, and has 11 residues. The sequence is cut down to CDR3 DNA, 33 bases in frame from base 1. The trial excluded patients who had a history of autoimmune disease or were on systemic immunosuppression. Peripheral blood for TCR sequencing was collected from all dose cohorts at baseline, on cycle 4 day 1, and on cycle 7 day 1. The samples were drawn from a first-in-human, open-label, multicenter phase I dose-escalation trial of ivuxolimab. Adults with locally advanced or metastatic head and neck squamous cell, hepatocellular, melanoma or renal cell carcinoma were enrolled in the trial. Before TCR sequencing, CD4+ T cells and CD8+ T cells from peripheral blood were sorted into separate populations.

This sample was taken from a study of OX40 agonist ivuxolimab in advanced cancers. At the level of the whole study: The costimulatory receptor OX40 (CD134) was targeted by ivuxolimab, a fully human IgG2 agonistic monoclonal antibody. Intravenous ivuxolimab was administered to patients every 2 weeks at six dose levels: 0.01, 0.1, 0.3, 1.5, 3 and 10 mg/kg. Of the roughly 52 patients in dose escalation, 19 had hepatocellular carcinoma, roughly 15 had melanoma, 9 had renal cell carcinoma and 9 had head and neck cancer. In the dose-escalation cohort, 82.7% of patients were male, and the mean age was roughly 60 years, with a range of about 23 to 85. Patients were allowed to have had prior anti-PD-1, anti-PD-L1 or anti-CTLA-4 therapy, and roughly 40% of the dose-escalation patients had been treated with checkpoint inhibitors. Partial responses occurred in three dose-escalation patients, of whom one had hepatocellular carcinoma and two had cutaneous melanoma. Peripheral TCRbeta sequencing aimed to test whether ivuxolimab altered TCR sequence diversity and caused clonal T-cell expansion. The paper covers the monotherapy dose-escalation part of the phase I ivuxolimab trial, which included N = 52 patients. What the authors observed across the whole study: Which antigens the clonally expanded peripheral T cells were specific for was not determined. After ivuxolimab, more expanded clones were found on average in CD8+ T cells than in CD4+ T cells. Clonal expansion of both CD4+ and CD8+ blood T cells was observed from baseline to week 6 at doses 0.1 to 3.0 mg/kg. Low levels of normalized T-cell clonal expansion were also seen in some nonresponding patients. In partial responders in the 0.1-3.0 mg/kg groups, normalized peripheral clonal expansion was found to be among the lowest, especially among CD8+ T cells.

For sequencing of the TCRbeta CDR3 region, genomic DNA was extracted from the sorted cells. The immunoSEQ Assay was used for sequencing of TCRbeta CDR3 regions. The source is immuneACCESS, and TCRdb retained only in-frame sequences with V and J called. Part of the clones is not carried over; for the studies checked, unresolved V genes explain less than half of this, and the remainder is unexplained. The sample profile shows approximately 100,000 clones; 70% to 90% of them were found once. 0.7% to 1% of the sample is held by the ten biggest clonotypes. This receptor was obtained from an adult with an advanced solid tumor such as melanoma, head and neck, liver or kidney cancer. The V gene is TRBV19 and the J gene is TRBJ1-1; there is no confident call for the D gene. The source was CD4+ or CD8+ T cells sorted from blood, collected in a trial of the OX40 agonist ivuxolimab. The encoded CDR3 is CASSILTEAFF. In nucleotides, the sequence is TGTGCCAGTAGTATATTGACTGAAGCTTTCTTT.